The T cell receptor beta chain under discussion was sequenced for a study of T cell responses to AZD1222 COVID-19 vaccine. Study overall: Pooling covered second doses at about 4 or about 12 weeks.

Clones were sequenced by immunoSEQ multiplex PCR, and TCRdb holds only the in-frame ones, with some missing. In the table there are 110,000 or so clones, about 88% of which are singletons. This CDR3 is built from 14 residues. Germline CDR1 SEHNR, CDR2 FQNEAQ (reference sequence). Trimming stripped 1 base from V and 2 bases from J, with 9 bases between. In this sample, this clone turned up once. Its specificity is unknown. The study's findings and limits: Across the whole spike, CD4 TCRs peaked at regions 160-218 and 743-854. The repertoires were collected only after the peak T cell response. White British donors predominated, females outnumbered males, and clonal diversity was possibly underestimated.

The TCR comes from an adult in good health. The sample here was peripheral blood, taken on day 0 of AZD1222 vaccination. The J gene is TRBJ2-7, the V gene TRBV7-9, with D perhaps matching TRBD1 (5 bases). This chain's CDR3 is CASSLEGPPYEQYF. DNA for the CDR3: TGTGCCAGCAGCTTAGAGGGGCCCCCCTACGAGCAGTACTTC.